The clone carrying this T cell receptor beta chain was seen a few times. Its antigen is not known. Looked up from germline, CDR1 is SGHDT and CDR2 is YYEEEE. CDR3 length equals 16 residues. V gave up 4 bases and J gave up 2 bases; unmatched junction bases: 8. The data were obtained in a study of beta chain features in type 1 diabetes. Study-wide results and caveats: All four CD4+ subsets from Type 1 diabetes patients carried moderately but significantly shorter TCRB CDR3s.

Once sorted, every population was more than 98% pure. cDNA synthesis used the whole RNA isolate, giving expressed TCRB sequences. Profiled with immunoSEQ multiplex PCR; TCRdb holds only in-frame clones, not every one. This sample has around 310,000 clones, with 9.5% to 11% found just once. Sequenced material: naive CD4+ T cells from blood. The receptor was derived from a woman in her twenties or thirties in good health. The chain employs TRBV5-6 and TRBJ1-2; 10 bases match TRBD1. CDR3 DNA: TGTGCCAGCAGCCGTTCTCCGGGACAGGGGAACTATGGCTACACCTTC. It encodes CASSRSPGQGNYGYTF.